This T cell receptor beta chain was profiled in a study of vaccination effects on CD4 cells after COVID-19. Study information: Samples gathered post-vaccine arrived a median of 72 days past the second dose.

Findings of the study overall: Just 1 of 255 vaccine-induced clones in healthy recipients was cross-reactive. Late after vaccination, infection- and vaccine-induced clones showed marked clonal contraction.

Looked up from germline, CDR1 is SNHLY and CDR2 is FYNNEI. The CDR3 spans 13 residues. The ends lost 3 bases at V and 8 bases at J; junction bases unmatched: 3. Notes on this clone: Its specificity is unknown.

Viral peptide pool expansion of antigen-specific CD4+ T cells preceded sequencing in the ViraFEST assay. Cells that had been cultured for 10 days were the source of isolated CD4+ T cells. It was two doses of either the BNT162b2 or mRNA-1273 vaccine that participants received. Replacing half the medium with IL-2 medium was done on days 3 and 7. Sequencing was performed with immunoSEQ multiplex PCR; in TCRdb, only in-frame clones are kept and a portion is missing. The data hold under 40,000 clones, with about 80% observed a single time. This TCR was recovered from a human donor who received a COVID-19 vaccine. Some clones in this sample may be carry-over from other donors' samples. Sequencing used CD4+ T cells from PBMCs cultured with HCoV-NL63 spike peptides, obtained after COVID-19 vaccination. The chain recombines TRBV2 with TRBJ2-3; 9 nucleotides align to TRBD1. The CDR3 region has the DNA TGTGCCAGCAGTGAGGAGACAGGGGGTACGCAGTATTTT. This encodes CASSEETGGTQYF.